This T cell receptor (beta chain) was retrieved from a study of shared clonotypes between healthy human individuals. With respect to this clone: Its specificity is unknown.

This CDR3 contains 14 residues. CDR1 SQVTM and CDR2 ANQGSEA come from the germline V gene. Trimming took 2 bases from V and 3 from J, leaving 13 bases between them. Libraries were prepared by immunoSEQ multiplex PCR; TCRdb keeps only in-frame clonotypes and omits some of them. The sample has 630,000 or so clones, about 98% seen once. Overall study results and limits: Estimated richness values were generally larger in naive subsets than in memory subsets.

Positive CCR7 selection of CD45RO-negative cells yielded the naive CD8 cells, and terminally differentiated effector memory CD45RA+ cells were excluded. The chain carries TRBV29-1 and TRBJ1-1; no clear D gene. The receptor was isolated from a man aged 25 to 40 in good health. The specimen sequenced was naive CD8+ T cells sorted from blood. This chain's CDR3 is CSVEPTVRHTEAFF. The CDR3 DNA reads as TGCAGCGTTGAACCTACTGTACGCCACACTGAAGCTTTCTTT.